What follows are 8 T cell receptor beta chains derived from one specimen sequenced in a study of cytomegalovirus exposure and HLA in healthy donors. Produced via immunoSEQ multiplex PCR; TCRdb's table is partial and in-frame only. The table lists tens of thousands of clones, more than 70% of them singletons. Sequenced material: PBMCs. All receptors come from a young woman in good health and CMV-seropositive.

The chain carries TRBV18 and TRBJ2-3; perhaps TRBD2 as D (6 bases). The length of the CDR3 is 14 residues. Germline CDR1 KGHSH, CDR2 LQKENI. Trimming cost V 8 bases and J 2 bases, with 14 bases left between them. Here the CDR3 DNA reads TGTGCCAGCCTGGGACTGAGTAACACAGATACGCAGTATTTT. It yields the protein CASLGLSNTDTQYF.

This clone was detected only once. The rearrangement links TRBV19 to TRBJ2-2; no definite D call. The germline V gene has CDR1 LNHDA and CDR2 SQIVND (reference sequence). The length of the CDR3 is 14 residues. V lost 4 bases and J 4 bases, leaving 10 bases between the germline ends. CDR3 sequence: CASSTTGFTGELFF. The CDR3 nucleotides are TGTGCCAGTAGTACTACCGGGTTCACCGGGGAGCTGTTTTTT.

V is TRBV15 and J is TRBJ2-3, with TRBD2 as a possible D gene (7 bases). The CDR3 totals 16 residues. Per the germline V gene, CDR1 is LNHNV and CDR2 is YYDKDF (reference sequence). V gave up 1 base and J gave up 2 bases, with 13 bases separating them. CDR3 region: CATSRGGGGATDTQYF. In nucleotides, the CDR3 is TGTGCCACCAGCAGAGGGGGAGGGGGGGCCACAGATACGCAGTATTTT.

The chain uses TRBV5-1 and TRBJ2-2; D is uncertain. The CDR3 length is 14 residues. Germline V CDR1 and CDR2: SGHRS, YFSETQ. Trimming removed 4 bases at V and 5 bases at J, with 12 bases between. For the CDR3, the DNA is TGCGCCAGCAGCCTACTTTTAGAGACCGGGGAGCTGTTTTTT. Translating gives CASSLLLETGELFF.

The chain links TRBV19 to TRBJ1-6, with TRBD1 matching over 8 bases. The CDR3 has 15 amino acids. The J segment lost 6 bases and the V segment lost 5 bases, leaving 6 bases of the junction unmatched. Germline CDR1 is LNHDA and CDR2 is SQIVND (reference sequence). The CDR3 protein is CASSPQGAGNSPLHF. The CDR3 coding sequence is TGTGCCAGTAGTCCCCAGGGGGCTGGTAATTCACCCCTCCACTTT.

This rearrangement joins TRBV7-2 to TRBJ1-1; possibly TRBD1 for D (5 bases). V was shortened by 4 bases and J by 7 bases, with 22 bases between the two germline ends. Germline lookup yields CDR1 SGHTA and CDR2 FQGNSA. This CDR3 spans 16 amino acids. The DNA for the CDR3 is TGTGCCAGCAGCTCACCGGTCGGGGTCGGGGGATATGAAGCTTTCTTT. This encodes CASSSPVGVGGYEAFF. Full variable domain (rest looked up from reference TRBV7-2 and TRBJ1-1): GAGVSQSPSNKVTEKGKDVELRCDPISGHTALYWYRQSLGQGLEFLIYFQGNSAPDKSGLPSDRFSAERTGGSVSTLTIQRTQQEDSAVYLCASSSPVGVGGYEAFFGQGTRLTVV.

V gene TRBV28 combines with J gene TRBJ1-2; D might be TRBD1 (5 bases). V shed 5 bases and J shed 4 bases, with 14 bases lying between them. CDR3 length: 14 amino acids. Germline CDR1 reads MDHEN; CDR2 reads SYDVKM. DNA of the CDR3: TGTGCCAGCAGTCCCGGAACAGGCATCTATGGCTACACCTTC. This gives the protein CASSPGTGIYGYTF.

The rearrangement uses TRBV13 and TRBJ1-1; unclear D gene. The V gene lost 5 bases and the J gene lost 0 bases, with 7 bases spanning the gap. The CDR3 is 13 residues long. The germline V gene encodes CDR1 PRHDT and CDR2 FYEKMQ (reference sequence). CDR3: CASSQSLNTEAFF. The CDR3 DNA reads TGTGCCAGCAGCCAATCCCTGAACACTGAAGCTTTCTTT.